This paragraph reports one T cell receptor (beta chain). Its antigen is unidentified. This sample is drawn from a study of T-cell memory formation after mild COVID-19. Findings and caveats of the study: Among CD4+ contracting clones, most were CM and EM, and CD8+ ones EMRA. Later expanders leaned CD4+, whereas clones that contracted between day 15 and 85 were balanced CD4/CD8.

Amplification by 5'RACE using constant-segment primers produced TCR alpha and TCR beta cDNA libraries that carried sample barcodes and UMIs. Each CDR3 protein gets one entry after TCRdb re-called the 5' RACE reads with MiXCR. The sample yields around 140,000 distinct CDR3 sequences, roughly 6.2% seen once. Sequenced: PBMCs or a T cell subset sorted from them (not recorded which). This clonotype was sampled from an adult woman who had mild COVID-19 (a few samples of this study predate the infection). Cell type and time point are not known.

The CDR3 DNA is TGTGCCAGCAGCTCTGTGGCAGGGGAAGCTAACTATGGCTACACCTTC. Translated, it gives CASSSVAGEANYGYTF. The genes are TRBV7-2 and TRBJ1-2; TRBD1 might be the D (6 bases). The germline gives CDR1 SGHTA, CDR2 FQGNSA. CDR3 size: 16 residues. With 4 bases removed from V and 0 bases from J, the gap between germline ends came to 15 bases.